Below are 28 T cell receptor beta chains sequenced from a single sample in a study of T cell repertoires in cytomegalovirus infection (dated by TCRdb to between 2018 and 2021). Sequencing was performed on an Illumina HiSeq 1500. TCRdb handled the public reads itself, with Q25 trimming in fastp and clone calling in MiXCR, and kept productive beta chains. One record per CDR3 amino acid sequence lists the most common genes and DNA. The sample contains 350,000 to 450,000 distinct CDR3 sequences, roughly 20% of them found a single time. Jointly, the top ten make up 8.5% to 10% of the sample. The specimen was PBMCs. Receptors originate from a human donor in good health (CMV status not recorded). Some clones in this sample may be carry-over from other donors' samples.

In its sample, this clonotype was seen many times. This chain links TRBV11-1 with TRBJ2-5, with 9 positions matching TRBD1. The trim removed 1 base at V and 1 base at J, leaving 10 bases unmatched. This CDR3 comprises 18 residues. Germline CDR1 and CDR2: SGHAT and FQDESV (reference sequence). CDR3 residues: CASSLGRWDRETQETQYF. In nucleotides, the CDR3 is TGTGCCAGCAGCTTAGGCCGATGGGACAGGGAAACCCAAGAGACCCAGTACTTC. Complete variable domain (other parts from reference TRBV11-1 and TRBJ2-5): EAEVAQSPRYKITEKSQAVAFWCDPISGHATLYWYRQILGQGPELLVQFQDESVVDDSQLPKDRFSAERLKGVDSTLKIQPAELGDSAMYLCASSLGRWDRETQETQYFGPGTRLLVL.

This rearrangement joins TRBV29-1 to TRBJ1-1; D is perhaps TRBD1 (6 bases). This CDR3 spans 13 amino acids. V lost 6 bases and J lost 1, with 12 bases in between. From germline, CDR1 is SQVTM and CDR2 ANQGSEA. CDR3 sequence: CSVEHRENTEAFF. The DNA of the CDR3 is TGCAGCGTCGAACACAGGGAGAACACTGAAGCTTTCTTT.

V gene TRBV18 combines with J gene TRBJ2-5; TRBD1 matches 8 bases. Germline trimming cut 3 bases from V and 2 bases from J; bases unmatched to any gene: 5. Germline CDR1 reads KGHSH; CDR2 reads LQKENI. This CDR3 comprises 15 residues. The CDR3 spells CASSPGQALQETQYF. The CDR3 bases are TGTGCCAGCTCACCGGGACAGGCGCTTCAAGAGACCCAGTACTTC. Using reference TRBV18 and TRBJ2-5 for the parts outside the CDR3, the full variable domain is NAGVMQNPRHLVRRRGQEARLRCSPMKGHSHVYWYRQLPEEGLKFMVYLQKENIIDESGMPKERFSAEFPKEGPSILRIQQVVRGDSAAYFCASSPGQALQETQYFGPGTRLLVL.

This clonotype was seen a few times. The chain is built from TRBV30 and TRBJ1-1; D gene unclear. CDR3 size: 14 residues. The germline V gene encodes CDR1 GTSNPN and CDR2 SVGIG (reference sequence). The V end was cut by 2 bases, the J end by 4 bases, with 14 bases between. In DNA, the CDR3 is TGTGCCTGGAGTACCCCAAGAGCCCGCACTGAAGCTTTCTTT. Its translation is CAWSTPRARTEAFF.

In this sample, this clonotype turned up a few times. The J gene is TRBJ2-4, the V gene TRBV2; D unresolved. The V gene lost 6 bases and the J gene lost 2 bases, with 5 bases spanning the gap. The CDR3 length is 12 residues. The germline gives CDR1 SNHLY, CDR2 FYNNEI. The CDR3 spells CASRHTKNIQYF. For the CDR3, the DNA is TGTGCCAGCAGGCATACCAAAAACATTCAGTACTTC. Full variable domain (outside the CDR3, taken from reference TRBV2 and TRBJ2-4): EPEVTQTPSHQVTQMGQEVILRCVPISNHLYFYWYRQILGQKVEFLVSFYNNEISEKSEIFDDQFSVERPDGSNFTLKIRSTKLEDSAMYFCASRHTKNIQYFGAGTRLSVL.

DNA for the CDR3: TGTGCCAGCTCCCCGACCGCGGAGGATCAGCCCCAGCATTTT. This translates into CASSPTAEDQPQHF. This rearrangement joins TRBV18 to TRBJ1-5, with D unclear. CDR1 is KGHSH, CDR2 LQKENI, per germline. The length of the CDR3 is 14 residues. V lost 6 bases and J lost 5, with 14 bases in between.

The table lists this clonotype with many counts. V gene TRBV12-3 or TRBV12-4 combines with J gene TRBJ2-1; the match to TRBD2 covers 12 bases. Trimming cost V 6 bases and J 4 bases; bases outside gene matches: 22. The CDR3 runs 21 residues. CDR3 sequence: CASREGLAGGLSFPQYNEQFF. The CDR3 DNA is TGTGCCAGCAGGGAGGGCCTAGCGGGGGGGCTCAGTTTCCCTCAATACAATGAGCAGTTCTTC.

The sample holds many counts of this clonotype. The chain is built from TRBV7-2 and TRBJ1-4; D is possibly TRBD1 (5 bases). Germline loops: CDR1 SGHTA, CDR2 FQGNSA. The CDR3 is made up of 15 amino acids. V shed 1 base and J shed 8 bases, with 14 bases lying between them. The CDR3 DNA follows: TGTGCCAGCAGCTTAGGGGGGACGGGTTGGGAAAAACTGTTTTTT. This encodes CASSLGGTGWEKLFF.

A note on this clonotype: The junction and the germline gene differ at one end; a read error may be behind it. The rearrangement joins TRBV7-4 to TRBJ2-5; unclear D gene. The germline CDR1 and CDR2 sequences are SGHVT and SQSDAQ. The CDR3 contains 9 residues. The CDR3 spells CASSFPGDF. The CDR3 coding sequence is TGTGCCAGCAGCTTCCCAGGTGACTTC.

The chain couples TRBV6-1 to TRBJ2-7; 10 bases are shared with TRBD1. In germline, CDR1 is MNHNS, CDR2 SASEGT. J lost 4 bases, V lost 8 bases, and 8 bases had no gene match. The CDR3 sequence is 14 residues long. The CDR3 loop reads CASANRDRGYEQYF. The DNA for the CDR3 is TGTGCCAGCGCCAACCGGGACAGGGGATACGAGCAGTACTTC.

This clonotype was seen ten or more times. The chain joins TRBV7-2 to TRBJ2-7, with D uncertain. Germline V gene lookup returns CDR1 SGHTA and CDR2 FQGNSA. Trimming pared 4 bases from V and 7 bases from J, leaving 8 bases between. The CDR3 totals 11 residues. CDR3 DNA sequence: TGTGCCAGCAGCTCCGCCTGGGAGCAGTACTTC. It specifies CASSSAWEQYF. Based on the CDR3 plus reference TRBV7-2 and TRBJ2-7, the full variable domain is GAGVSQSPSNKVTEKGKDVELRCDPISGHTALYWYRQSLGQGLEFLIYFQGNSAPDKSGLPSDRFSAERTGGSVSTLTIQRTQQEDSAVYLCASSSAWEQYFGPGTRLTVT.

This clonotype was observed at least ten times. The chain employs TRBV7-2 and TRBJ2-1; a possible D gene is TRBD1 (6 bases). V lost 5 bases to trimming and J lost 10 bases, with 18 bases between them. The CDR3 totals 14 residues. Germline V gives CDR1 SGHTA, CDR2 FQGNSA. The CDR3 nucleotides read TGTGCCAGCAGCCCGTCTTACCGGGACATGGAGCAGTTCTTC. Amino acids: CASSPSYRDMEQFF.

This clonotype was counted a few times. The V call is TRBV5-4, the J call TRBJ2-3; D may be TRBD1 (6 bases). V was trimmed by 0 bases and J by 0 bases, leaving 11 bases between them. This CDR3 spans 16 amino acids. Per germline, CDR1 SGHNT and CDR2 YYREEE (reference sequence). CDR3 in DNA: TGTGCCAGCAGCTTGGATCAGGGGTGGAGCACAGATACGCAGTATTTT. As protein: CASSLDQGWSTDTQYF. Full variable domain (missing parts from reference TRBV5-4 and TRBJ2-3): ETGVTQSPTHLIKTRGQQVTLRCSSQSGHNTVSWYQQALGQGPQFIFQYYREEENGRGNFPPRFSGLQFPNYSSELNVNALELDDSALYLCASSLDQGWSTDTQYFGPGTRLTVL.

There are many counts of this clonotype. The V and J genes are TRBV7-2 and TRBJ2-1; D is ambiguous. The germline V gene encodes CDR1 SGHTA and CDR2 FQGNSA. Trimming left V 5 bases short and J 4 bases short, with 9 bases between. This CDR3 is built from 13 residues. CDR3 sequence (DNA): TGTGCCAGCAGCCCGGTTCCTTACAATGAGCAGTTCTTC. It translates to CASSPVPYNEQFF.

This clonotype has more than one count but fewer than ten. V is TRBV7-2 and J is TRBJ2-7; D unclear. Trimming removed 4 bases from V and 0 bases from J, with 10 bases in between. The CDR3 length is 14 residues. The germline V gene encodes CDR1 SGHTA and CDR2 FQGNSA. The CDR3 DNA reads TGTGCCAGCAGCTCAGACGCAGACTCCTACGAGCAGTACTTC. This sequence encodes CASSSDADSYEQYF.

The rearrangement joins TRBV7-2 to TRBJ2-3; TRBD1 matches 7 bases. The CDR3 runs to 15 residues. The germline gives CDR1 SGHTA, CDR2 FQGNSA. The junction had 7 bases not matched to a gene; V was cut back by 5 bases and J by 2 bases. In DNA, the CDR3 is TGTGCCAGCAGCCGACAGGGAAGCTTCACAGATACGCAGTATTTT. This gives the protein CASSRQGSFTDTQYF.

This clonotype was seen ten or more times. The gene calls are TRBV6-1 and TRBJ2-4; D call uncertain. The V end was cut by 2 bases, the J end by 6 bases, with 11 bases between. The CDR3 runs 14 residues. Germline-derived CDR1 and CDR2 are MNHNS and SASEGT. CDR3 nucleotides: TGTGCCAGCAGTGAAAAAGAGGCGTTAAACATTCAGTACTTC. It yields the protein CASSEKEALNIQYF.

Regarding this clonotype: A much larger clone lies one base from this, so it may be a read error. The chain carries TRBV19 and TRBJ1-5, with 8 bases matching TRBD1. The CDR3 consists of 17 residues. CDR1 is LNHDA and CDR2 is SQIVND in the germline V gene (reference sequence). CDR3 region: CTSSFTHRGLMGQPQHF. Here the CDR3 DNA reads TGTACCAGTAGTTTCACCCACAGGGGGTTGATGGGTCAGCCCCAGCATTTT.

The rearrangement uses TRBV12-3 or TRBV12-4 and TRBJ1-1; D remains unclear. This CDR3 has 12 amino acids. Trimming took off 6 bases at V and 4 bases at J, with 9 bases between the two ends. CDR3 in amino acids: CASRGRGTEAFF. The CDR3 DNA is TGTGCCAGCAGAGGTCGGGGCACTGAAGCTTTCTTT.

The DNA for the CDR3 is TGCGCCAGCAGCTTGAGTGGGACAGTAAACACCGGGGAGCTGTTTTTT. This sequence encodes CASSLSGTVNTGELFF. This rearrangement joins TRBV5-1 to TRBJ2-2; 7 nucleotides line up with TRBD1. The germline CDR1 and CDR2 sequences are SGHRS and YFSETQ. This CDR3 comprises 16 residues. Trimming at V came to 1 base and at J to 2 bases, leaving 5 bases not matched to a gene.

This clonotype was recorded at least ten times. The rearrangement joins TRBV7-2 to TRBJ2-7, with TRBD1 matching over 10 bases. V dropped 1 base and J dropped 7; count of bases not matched to a gene: 4. Germline CDR1 is SGHTA and CDR2 is FQGNSA. The CDR3 spans 14 residues. The CDR3 nucleotides read TGTGCCAGCAGCTTAGGGACAGGGGGAAGGGAGCAGTACTTC. The encoded protein is CASSLGTGGREQYF.

This clonotype was detected ten times or more. V and J are TRBV7-8 and TRBJ2-7; no clear D. Looked up from germline, CDR1 is SGHVS and CDR2 is FQNEAQ. V was pared by 2 bases and J by 8 bases, with 10 bases between. The CDR3 consists of 12 residues. The CDR3 loop reads CASSLNGYQQYF. CDR3 coding DNA: TGTGCCAGCAGCTTAAACGGTTACCAGCAGTACTTC.

Note on this clonotype: A much larger clone sits a single nucleotide away, making a read error possible. The V call is TRBV12-3 or TRBV12-4, the J call TRBJ1-5, with D possibly matching TRBD1 (6 bases). There are 14 residues in the CDR3. The CDR3 DNA reads TGTGCCAGCAGTTTCTCACAGGGTGGCCAGCCCCAGAATTTT. Protein: CASSFSQGGQPQNF.

This clonotype has a count of ten or more. V usage is TRBV28 and J usage is TRBJ1-1, with D hard to call. Trimming removed 3 bases at V and 0 bases at J, with 8 bases between. Per germline, CDR1 MDHEN and CDR2 SYDVKM. This CDR3 has 14 amino acids. The CDR3 DNA reads TGTGCCAGCAGTTTTTTTCGGATGAACACTGAAGCTTTCTTT. Translating gives CASSFFRMNTEAFF. Combining the CDR3 with reference TRBV28 and TRBJ1-1 gives the whole variable domain DVKVTQSSRYLVKRTGEKVFLECVQDMDHENMFWYRQDPGLGLRLIYFSYDVKMKEKGDIPEGYSVSREKKERFSLILESASTNQTSMYLCASSFFRMNTEAFFGQGTRLTVV.

The chain employs TRBV15 and TRBJ2-1; D not certain. V lost 3 bases, J lost 0 bases, and 3 bases lay in between. Germline-derived CDR1 and CDR2 are LNHNV and YYDKDF (reference sequence). The CDR3 extends over 13 amino acids. Written as DNA, the CDR3 is TGTGCCACCAGCAGGAACTCCTACAATGAGCAGTTCTTC. The encoded protein is CATSRNSYNEQFF.

In its sample, this clonotype was seen many times. This rearrangement joins TRBV7-6 to TRBJ2-7; TRBD2 matches 9 bases. V was clipped by 2 bases and J by 5 bases; unmatched bases: 10. The germline V gene has CDR1 SGHVS and CDR2 FNYEAQ. This CDR3 region has 16 residues. For the CDR3, the DNA is TGTGCCAGCAGCTTACGAGGTGCGCGGGGGGGCCACGAGCAGTACTTC. This encodes CASSLRGARGGHEQYF. Filled out from reference TRBV7-6 and TRBJ2-7, the complete variable domain reads GAGVSQSPRYKVTKRGQDVALRCDPISGHVSLYWYRQALGQGPEFLTYFNYEAQQDKSGLPNDRFSAERPEGSISTLTIQRTEQRDSAMYRCASSLRGARGGHEQYFGPGTRLTVT.

The chain employs TRBV18 and TRBJ2-7; D gene unclear. Germline-derived CDR1 and CDR2 are KGHSH and LQKENI. CDR3 length equals 12 residues. V was cut by 5 bases and J by 3 bases, with 8 bases left in between. CDR3 sequence (DNA): TGTGCCAGCTCAGACTGGAGCTACGAGCAGTACTTC. Translated: CASSDWSYEQYF.

This clonotype was seen at least ten times. The V call is TRBV7-9, the J call TRBJ2-1; D call uncertain. Trimming cost V 6 bases and J 4 bases, with 7 bases left between them. The CDR3 has 12 amino acids. Germline loops: CDR1 SEHNR, CDR2 FQNEAQ (reference sequence). This CDR3 is CASSPNYNEQFF. CDR3 sequence (DNA): TGTGCCAGCAGTCCTAATTACAATGAGCAGTTCTTC. Full variable domain (outside the CDR3, taken from reference TRBV7-9 and TRBJ2-1): DTGVSQNPRHKITKRGQNVTFRCDPISEHNRLYWYRQTLGQGPEFLTYFQNEAQLEKSRLLSDRFSAERPKGSFSTLEIQRTEQGDSAMYLCASSPNYNEQFFGPGTRLTVL.